These T cell receptor beta chains were read from a single sample in a study of T cell responses to AZD1222 COVID-19 vaccine. Assay: immunoSEQ multiplex PCR; the TCRdb copy retains only in-frame clones and omits some. The sample yields some 180,000 clones, 90% seen once. The source material was peripheral blood, sampled on day 0 of AZD1222 vaccination. The receptor source for this set is an adult in good health. The conserved cysteine and the conserved F or W are not part of the CDR3 here. Fields, in order: V gene, CDR3 protein.

>TRBV24-1
ATSGRGFQETQY
>TRBV19
ASSIRLAGGDEQF
>TRBV28
ASRLEGNMNYGYT
>TRBV4-3
ASSHGLAVNEQF
>TRBV5-1
ASSLGTSGSVETQY
>TRBV30
AWSPGQGNQPQH
>TRBV3-1/TRBV3-2
ASSQDLTEAF
>TRBV6-5
ASPQGKSPLH
>TRBV18
ASSYQTGMETQY
>TRBV5-6
ASSLGQGGFGYT
>TRBV7-7
ASSLGAREPNFYGYT
>TRBV3-1/TRBV3-2
ASSQEPSINQPQH
>TRBV5-4
AMNLAEETQY